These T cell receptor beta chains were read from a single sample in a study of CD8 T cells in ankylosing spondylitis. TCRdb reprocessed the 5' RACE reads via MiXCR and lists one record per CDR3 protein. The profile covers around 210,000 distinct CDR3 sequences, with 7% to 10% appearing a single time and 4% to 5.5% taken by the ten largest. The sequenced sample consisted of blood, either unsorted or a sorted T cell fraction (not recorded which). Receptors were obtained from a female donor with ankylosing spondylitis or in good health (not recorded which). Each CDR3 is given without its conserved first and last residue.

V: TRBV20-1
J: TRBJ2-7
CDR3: SARKETYEQY

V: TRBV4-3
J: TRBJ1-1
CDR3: ASSQELIQGDNTEAF

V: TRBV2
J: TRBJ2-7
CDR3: ASSEKGLAPEQY

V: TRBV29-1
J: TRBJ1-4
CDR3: SVGENGEKLF

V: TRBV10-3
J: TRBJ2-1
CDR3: AISDASGSSYNEQF

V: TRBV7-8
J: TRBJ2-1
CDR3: ASSLGGSGYNEQF

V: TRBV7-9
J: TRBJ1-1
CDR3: ASRRTANTEAF

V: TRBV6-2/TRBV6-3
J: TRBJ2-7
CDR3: ASSYRDIRDEQY

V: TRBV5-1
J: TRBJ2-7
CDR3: ASSLAGRRNEQY

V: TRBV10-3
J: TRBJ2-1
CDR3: AISAGVEQF

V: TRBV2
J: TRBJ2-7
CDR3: ASDRGLTYEQY

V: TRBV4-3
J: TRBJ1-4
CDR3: ASSQDLRVEGEKLF

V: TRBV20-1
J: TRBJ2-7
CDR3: SASPPAGVDEQY

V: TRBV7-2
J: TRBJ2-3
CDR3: ASRTGTSGSPWEY

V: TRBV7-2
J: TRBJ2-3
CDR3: ASTWGSGPDTQY

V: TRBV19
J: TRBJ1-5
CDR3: ASSLSADSYQPQH

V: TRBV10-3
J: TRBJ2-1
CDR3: AISEPRIAGVNGEQF

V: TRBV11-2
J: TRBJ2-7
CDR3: ASSPSGSSLREQY

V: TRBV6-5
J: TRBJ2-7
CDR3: ASSYSGQGYEQY

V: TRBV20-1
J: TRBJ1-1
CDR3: SADGQPEAF

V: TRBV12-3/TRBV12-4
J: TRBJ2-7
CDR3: ASTLGASSSYEQY

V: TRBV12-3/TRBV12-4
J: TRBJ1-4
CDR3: ASSLDEKLF

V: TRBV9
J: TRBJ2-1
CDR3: ASSVGSGTSSYNEQF

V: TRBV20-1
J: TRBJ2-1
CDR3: SATTGALNEQF

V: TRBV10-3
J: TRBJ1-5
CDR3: ATGQQGGQPQH

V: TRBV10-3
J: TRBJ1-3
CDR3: AISGQPGTARVSGNTIY

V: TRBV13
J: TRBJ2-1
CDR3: ASTNRGRAYNEQF

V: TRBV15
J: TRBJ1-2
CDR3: ATSRDPGGGYGYT

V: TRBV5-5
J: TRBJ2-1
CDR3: ASSSSVVGAIYNEQF

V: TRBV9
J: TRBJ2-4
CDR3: ASSTSAGALQNIQY

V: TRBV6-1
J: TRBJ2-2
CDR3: ASSSHSEYTGELF

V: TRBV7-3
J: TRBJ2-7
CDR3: ASSLTPGQEQY

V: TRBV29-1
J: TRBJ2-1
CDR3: SAPAGGTEQF

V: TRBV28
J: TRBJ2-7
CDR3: ASSFAGDYEQY

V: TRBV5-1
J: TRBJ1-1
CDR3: ASSLGLLSTEAF